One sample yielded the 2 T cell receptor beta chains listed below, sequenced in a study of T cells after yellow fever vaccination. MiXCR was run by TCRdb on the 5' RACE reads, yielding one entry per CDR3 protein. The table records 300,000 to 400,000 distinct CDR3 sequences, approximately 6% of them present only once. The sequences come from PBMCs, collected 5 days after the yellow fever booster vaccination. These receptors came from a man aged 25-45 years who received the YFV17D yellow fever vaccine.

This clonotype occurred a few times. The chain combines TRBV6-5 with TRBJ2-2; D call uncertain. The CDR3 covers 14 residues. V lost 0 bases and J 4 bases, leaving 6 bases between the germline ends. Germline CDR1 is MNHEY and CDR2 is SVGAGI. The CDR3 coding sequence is TGTGCCAGCAGTTACTCAGGACGCACCGGGGAGCTGTTTTTT. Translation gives CASSYSGRTGELFF.

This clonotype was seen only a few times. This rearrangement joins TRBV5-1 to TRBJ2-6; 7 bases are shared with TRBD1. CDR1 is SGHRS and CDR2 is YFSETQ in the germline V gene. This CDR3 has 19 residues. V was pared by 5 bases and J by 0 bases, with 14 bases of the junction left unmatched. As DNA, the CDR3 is TGCGCCAGCAGGGTGTCTAGAGGGACAGTCGACTCTGGGGCCAACGTCCTGACTTTC. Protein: CASRVSRGTVDSGANVLTF.